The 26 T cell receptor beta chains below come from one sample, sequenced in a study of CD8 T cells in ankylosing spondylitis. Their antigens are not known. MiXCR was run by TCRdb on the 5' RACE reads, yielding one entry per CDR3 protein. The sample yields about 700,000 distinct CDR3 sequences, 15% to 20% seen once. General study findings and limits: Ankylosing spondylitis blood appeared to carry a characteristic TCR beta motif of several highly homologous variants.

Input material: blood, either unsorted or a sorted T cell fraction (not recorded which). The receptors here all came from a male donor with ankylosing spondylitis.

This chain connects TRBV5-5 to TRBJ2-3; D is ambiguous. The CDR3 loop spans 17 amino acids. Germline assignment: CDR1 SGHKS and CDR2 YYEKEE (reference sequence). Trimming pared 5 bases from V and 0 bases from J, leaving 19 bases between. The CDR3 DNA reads TGTGCCAGCAGTCAAGGAGACCTACCCTCTAGCACAGATACGCAGTATTTT. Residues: CASSQGDLPSSTDTQYF.

The CDR3 DNA sequence: TGTGCCAGCAGTATCAGAAATCCCGGACGTGGCGAGCAGTACTTC. Translation: CASSIRNPGRGEQYF. The gene calls are TRBV12-3 or TRBV12-4 and TRBJ2-7; no definite D call. V gave up 5 bases and J gave up 6 bases, with 20 bases separating them. The CDR3 loop spans 15 amino acids.

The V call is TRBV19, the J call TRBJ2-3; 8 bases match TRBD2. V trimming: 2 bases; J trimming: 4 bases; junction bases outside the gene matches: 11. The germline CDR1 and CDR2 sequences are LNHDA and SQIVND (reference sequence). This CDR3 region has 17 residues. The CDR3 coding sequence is TGTGCCAGTAGTATATACGGGGGGGCCTCCAACGCAGATACGCAGTATTTT. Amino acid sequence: CASSIYGGASNADTQYF.

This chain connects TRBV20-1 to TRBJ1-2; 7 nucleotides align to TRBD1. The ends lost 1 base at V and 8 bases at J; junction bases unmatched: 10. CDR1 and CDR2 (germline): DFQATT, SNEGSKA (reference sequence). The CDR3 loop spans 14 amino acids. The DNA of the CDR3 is TGCAGTGCTAGAGCACAGGGGACGAAGGGGGGCTACACCTTC. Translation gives CSARAQGTKGGYTF.

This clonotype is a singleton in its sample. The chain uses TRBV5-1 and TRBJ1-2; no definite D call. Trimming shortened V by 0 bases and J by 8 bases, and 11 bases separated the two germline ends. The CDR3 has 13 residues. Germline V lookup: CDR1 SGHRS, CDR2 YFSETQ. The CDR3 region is CASSLEGSHGYTF. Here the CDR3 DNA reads TGCGCCAGCAGCTTGGAAGGGTCTCACGGCTACACCTTC.

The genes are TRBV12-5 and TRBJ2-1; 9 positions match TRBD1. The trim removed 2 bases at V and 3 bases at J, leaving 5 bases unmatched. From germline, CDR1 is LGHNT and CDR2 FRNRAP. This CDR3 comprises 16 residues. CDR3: CASGLHGTGIYNEQFF. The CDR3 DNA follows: TGTGCTAGTGGTTTGCACGGGACAGGGATCTACAATGAGCAGTTCTTC.

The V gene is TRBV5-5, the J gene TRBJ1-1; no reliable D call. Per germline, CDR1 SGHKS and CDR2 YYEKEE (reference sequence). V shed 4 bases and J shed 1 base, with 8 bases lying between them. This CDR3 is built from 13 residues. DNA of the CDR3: TGTGCCAGCAGCAGTACAGCGAACACTGAAGCTTTCTTT. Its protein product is CASSSTANTEAFF.

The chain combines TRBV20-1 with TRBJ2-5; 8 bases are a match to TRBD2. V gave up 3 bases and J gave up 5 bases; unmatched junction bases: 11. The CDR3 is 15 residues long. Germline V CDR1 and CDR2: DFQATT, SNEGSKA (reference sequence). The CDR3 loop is CSASPTLAGGETQYF. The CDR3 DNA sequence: TGCAGTGCTAGTCCTACTCTGGCGGGGGGTGAGACCCAGTACTTC.

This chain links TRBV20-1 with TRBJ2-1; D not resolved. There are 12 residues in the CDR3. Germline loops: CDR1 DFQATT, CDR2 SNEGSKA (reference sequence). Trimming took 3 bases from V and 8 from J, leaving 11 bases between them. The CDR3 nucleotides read TGCAGTGCTAGCCGTGCCCAGGATGAGCAGTTCTTC. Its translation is CSASRAQDEQFF.

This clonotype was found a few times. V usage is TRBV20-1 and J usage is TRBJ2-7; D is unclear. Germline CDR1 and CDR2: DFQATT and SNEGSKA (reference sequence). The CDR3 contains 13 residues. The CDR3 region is CSAPKDGSYEQYF. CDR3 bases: TGCAGCGCTCCAAAGGACGGTTCCTACGAGCAGTACTTC.

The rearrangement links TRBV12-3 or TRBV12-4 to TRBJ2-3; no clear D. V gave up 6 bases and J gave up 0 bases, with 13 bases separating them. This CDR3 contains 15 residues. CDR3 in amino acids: CASSRRLSSTDTQYF. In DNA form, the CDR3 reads TGTGCCAGCAGCCGAAGGCTCTCTAGCACAGATACGCAGTATTTT.

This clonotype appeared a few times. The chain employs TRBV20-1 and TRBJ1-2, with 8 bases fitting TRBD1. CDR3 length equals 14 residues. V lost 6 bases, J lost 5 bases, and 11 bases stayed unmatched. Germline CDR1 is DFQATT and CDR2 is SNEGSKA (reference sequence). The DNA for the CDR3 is TGCAGTGCCGCGGAACAGGGGGGAGAGTATGGCTACACCTTC. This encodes CSAAEQGGEYGYTF.

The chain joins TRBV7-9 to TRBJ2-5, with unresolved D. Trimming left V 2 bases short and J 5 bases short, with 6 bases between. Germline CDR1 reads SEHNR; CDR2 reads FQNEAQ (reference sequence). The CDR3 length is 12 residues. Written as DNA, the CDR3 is TGTGCCAGCAGCTTAATGTTGGAGACCCAGTACTTC. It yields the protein CASSLMLETQYF.

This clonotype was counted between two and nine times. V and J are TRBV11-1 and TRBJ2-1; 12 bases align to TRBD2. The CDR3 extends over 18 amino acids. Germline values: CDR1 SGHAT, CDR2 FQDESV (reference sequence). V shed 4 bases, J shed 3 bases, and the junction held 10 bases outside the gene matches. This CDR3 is CASSSHLRTSGIYNEQFF. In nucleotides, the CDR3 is TGTGCCAGCAGCTCACACCTCCGGACTAGCGGGATCTACAATGAGCAGTTCTTC.

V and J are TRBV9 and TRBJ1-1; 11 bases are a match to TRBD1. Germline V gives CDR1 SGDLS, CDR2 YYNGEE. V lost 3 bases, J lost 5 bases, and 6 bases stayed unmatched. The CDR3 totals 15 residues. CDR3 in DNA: TGTGCCAGCAGCGAATCCGGGACAGGGGGTACTGAAGCTTTCTTT. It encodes CASSESGTGGTEAFF.

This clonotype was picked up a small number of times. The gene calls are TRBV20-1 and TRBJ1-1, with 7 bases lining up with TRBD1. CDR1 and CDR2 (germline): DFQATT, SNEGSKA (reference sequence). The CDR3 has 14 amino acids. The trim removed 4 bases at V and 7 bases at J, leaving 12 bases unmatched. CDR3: CSATHDREKYEAFF. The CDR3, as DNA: TGCAGTGCTACCCACGACAGGGAAAAATATGAAGCTTTCTTT.

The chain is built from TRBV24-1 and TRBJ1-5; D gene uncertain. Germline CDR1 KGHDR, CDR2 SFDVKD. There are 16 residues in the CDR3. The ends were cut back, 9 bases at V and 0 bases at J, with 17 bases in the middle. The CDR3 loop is CATPAYGPYSNQPQHF. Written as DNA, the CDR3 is TGTGCCACCCCCGCCTACGGGCCTTATAGCAATCAGCCCCAGCATTTT.

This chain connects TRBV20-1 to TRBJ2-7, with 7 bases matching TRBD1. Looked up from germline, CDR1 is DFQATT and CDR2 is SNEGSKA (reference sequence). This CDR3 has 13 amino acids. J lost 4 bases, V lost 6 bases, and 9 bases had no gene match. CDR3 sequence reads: CSASRDSRYEQYF. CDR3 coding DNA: TGCAGTGCCAGTCGGGACAGTCGGTACGAGCAGTACTTC.

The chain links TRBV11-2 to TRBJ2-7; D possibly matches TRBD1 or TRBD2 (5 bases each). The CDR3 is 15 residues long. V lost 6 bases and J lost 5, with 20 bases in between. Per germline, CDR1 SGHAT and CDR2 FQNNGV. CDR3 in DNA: TGTGCCAGCAGGCGGGTACAGGAGCCCCGCAACGAGCAGTACTTC. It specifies CASRRVQEPRNEQYF. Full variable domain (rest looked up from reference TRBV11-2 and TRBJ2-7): EAGVAQSPRYKIIEKRQSVAFWCNPISGHATLYWYQQILGQGPKLLIQFQNNGVVDDSQLPKDRFSAERLKGVDSTLKIQPAKLEDSAVYLCASRRVQEPRNEQYFGPGTRLTVT.

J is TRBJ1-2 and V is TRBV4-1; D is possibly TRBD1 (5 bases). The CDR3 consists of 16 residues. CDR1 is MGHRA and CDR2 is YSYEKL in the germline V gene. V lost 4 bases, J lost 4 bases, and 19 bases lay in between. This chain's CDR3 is CASSPTRRQFPYGYTF. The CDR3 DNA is TGCGCCAGCAGCCCTACACGCAGACAGTTCCCCTATGGCTACACCTTC.

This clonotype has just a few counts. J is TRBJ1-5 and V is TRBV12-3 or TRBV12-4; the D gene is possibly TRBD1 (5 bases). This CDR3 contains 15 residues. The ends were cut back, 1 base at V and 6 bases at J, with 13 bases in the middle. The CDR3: CASSLGQGKGQPQHF. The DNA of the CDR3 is TGTGCCAGCAGTTTAGGCCAGGGAAAGGGTCAGCCCCAGCATTTT.

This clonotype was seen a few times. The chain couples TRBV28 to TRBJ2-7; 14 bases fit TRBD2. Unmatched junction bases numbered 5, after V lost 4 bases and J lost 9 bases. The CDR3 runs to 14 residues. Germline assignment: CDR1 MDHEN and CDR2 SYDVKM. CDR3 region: CASSWGLAGALQYF. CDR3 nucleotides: TGTGCCAGCAGTTGGGGACTAGCGGGAGCATTGCAGTACTTC.

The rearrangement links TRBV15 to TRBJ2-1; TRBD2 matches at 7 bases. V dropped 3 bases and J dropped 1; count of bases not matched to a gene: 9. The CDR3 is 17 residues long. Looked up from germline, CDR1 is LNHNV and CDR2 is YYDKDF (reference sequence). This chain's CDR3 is CATSRELGGVSYNEQFF. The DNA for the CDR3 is TGTGCCACCAGCAGGGAGCTGGGGGGGGTGTCCTACAATGAGCAGTTCTTC. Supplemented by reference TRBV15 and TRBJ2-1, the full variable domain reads DAMVIQNPRYQVTQFGKPVTLSCSQTLNHNVMYWYQQKSSQAPKLLFHYYDKDFNNEADTPDNFQSRRPNTSFCFLDIRSPGLGDTAMYLCATSRELGGVSYNEQFFGPGTRLTVL.

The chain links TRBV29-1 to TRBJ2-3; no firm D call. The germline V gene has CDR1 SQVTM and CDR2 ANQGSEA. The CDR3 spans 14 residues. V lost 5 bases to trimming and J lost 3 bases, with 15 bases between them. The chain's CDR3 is CSVNPRYVTDTQYF. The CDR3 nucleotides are TGCAGCGTTAACCCTAGATACGTTACAGATACGCAGTATTTT.

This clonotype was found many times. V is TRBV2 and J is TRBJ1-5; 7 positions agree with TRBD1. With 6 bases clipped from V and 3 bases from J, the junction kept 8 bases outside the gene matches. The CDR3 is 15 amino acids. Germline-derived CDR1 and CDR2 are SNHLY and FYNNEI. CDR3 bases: TGTGCCAGCAGGCAACCGGGACAGTCCAATCAGCCCCAGCATTTT. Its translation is CASRQPGQSNQPQHF. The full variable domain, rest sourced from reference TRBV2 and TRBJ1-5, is EPEVTQTPSHQVTQMGQEVILRCVPISNHLYFYWYRQILGQKVEFLVSFYNNEISEKSEIFDDQFSVERPDGSNFTLKIRSTKLEDSAMYFCASRQPGQSNQPQHFGDGTRLSIL.

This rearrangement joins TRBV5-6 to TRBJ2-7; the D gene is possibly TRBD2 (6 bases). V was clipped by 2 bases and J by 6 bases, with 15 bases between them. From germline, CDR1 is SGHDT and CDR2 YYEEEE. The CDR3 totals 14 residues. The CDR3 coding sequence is TGTGCCAGCAGCTTCGGGACTGGGAGAGGCGAGCAGTACTTC. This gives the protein CASSFGTGRGEQYF.